These 8 T cell receptor beta chains came from one sample sequenced in a study of blood T cell repertoires in COVID-19. Sequencing was performed with immunoSEQ multiplex PCR; in TCRdb, only in-frame clones are kept and a portion is missing. The sample carries fewer than 85,000 clones, about 83% recorded once. The sequenced sample consisted of peripheral blood. These TCRs come from a man in his 60s with acute or convalescent COVID-19.

This clone was recorded only once. The chain carries TRBV7-6 and TRBJ1-3; TRBD1 aligns across 11 bases. The CDR3 extends over 17 amino acids. The trim removed 2 bases at V and 2 bases at J, leaving 5 bases unmatched. Germline V CDR1 and CDR2: SGHVS, FNYEAQ. As DNA, the CDR3 is TGTGCCAGCAGCTTATTGGCGGGACAGGGGGCTGGAAACACCATATATTTT. It encodes CASSLLAGQGAGNTIYF.

The chain uses TRBV5-1 and TRBJ2-1; 7 bases fit TRBD1. V was clipped by 0 bases and J by 0 bases; unmatched bases: 3. CDR3 length: 16 residues. Germline V gene data show CDR1 as SGHRS and CDR2 as YFSETQ. The CDR3, as DNA: TGCGCCAGCAGCTTGGACGGGACAGTCTCCTACAATGAGCAGTTCTTC. It is translated as CASSLDGTVSYNEQFF. The full variable domain, its missing parts supplied by reference TRBV5-1 and TRBJ2-1, is KAGVTQTPRYLIKTRGQQVTLSCSPISGHRSVSWYQQTPGQGLQFLFEYFSETQRNKGNFPGRFSGRQFSNSRSEMNVSTLELGDSALYLCASSLDGTVSYNEQFFGPGTRLTVL.

The table lists this clone with a count of one. V and J are TRBV5-5 and TRBJ2-7; D possibly corresponds to TRBD2 (5 bases). Germline CDR1 is SGHKS and CDR2 is YYEKEE (reference sequence). This CDR3 is 14 amino acids long. V shed 7 bases and J shed 6 bases, with 20 bases lying between them. CDR3 residues: CASGPTGLLIEQYF. The DNA for the CDR3 is TGTGCCAGCGGTCCGACTGGACTGCTTATCGAGCAGTACTTC.

The chain couples TRBV4-1 to TRBJ2-1; perhaps TRBD1 as D (6 bases). V gave up 4 bases and J gave up 3 bases, with 10 bases separating them. The CDR3 covers 14 residues. Germline values: CDR1 MGHRA, CDR2 YSYEKL. CDR3 protein: CASSLAGDYNEQFF. In DNA form, the CDR3 reads TGCGCCAGCAGCCTCGCAGGGGACTACAATGAGCAGTTCTTC.

The V call is TRBV27, the J call TRBJ1-1, with D perhaps TRBD1 (5 bases). CDR3 length: 15 amino acids. Trimming took off 0 bases at V and 1 base at J, with 9 bases between the two ends. Per germline, CDR1 MNHEY and CDR2 SMNVEV (reference sequence). This CDR3 is CASSLSAGPNTEAFF. The CDR3 region has the DNA TGTGCCAGCAGTTTATCGGCAGGGCCGAACACTGAAGCTTTCTTT.

The V call is TRBV9, the J call TRBJ2-1; the match to TRBD2 covers 8 bases. Germline values: CDR1 SGDLS, CDR2 YYNGEE. The CDR3 runs 16 residues. V lost 3 bases and J lost 7; bases outside the gene matches: 12. CDR3 sequence: CASSALSGGPGNEQFF. CDR3 nucleotides: TGTGCCAGCAGCGCCCTAAGCGGGGGCCCTGGGAATGAGCAGTTCTTC.

The chain is built from TRBV5-5 and TRBJ2-7; 7 bases agree with TRBD1. The V gene end was trimmed by 4 bases and the J gene end by 3 bases; junction bases not matched to a gene: 10. Germline V lookup: CDR1 SGHKS, CDR2 YYEKEE (reference sequence). CDR3 size: 15 residues. CDR3 coding DNA: TGTGCCAGCAGCCTCGAGACAGGGAGCGGCTACGAGCAGTACTTC. Its protein is CASSLETGSGYEQYF.

This clone was seen only a few times. This chain connects TRBV6-2 or TRBV6-3 to TRBJ2-4, with D unresolved. V lost 4 bases, J lost 0 bases, and 10 bases lay in between. The CDR3 totals 15 residues. The V gene's germline CDR1 is MNHEY and CDR2 SVGEGT. The CDR3 region has the DNA TGTGCCAGCAGTTCCGATCCGGTAGCCAAAAACATTCAGTACTTC. It translates to CASSSDPVAKNIQYF.